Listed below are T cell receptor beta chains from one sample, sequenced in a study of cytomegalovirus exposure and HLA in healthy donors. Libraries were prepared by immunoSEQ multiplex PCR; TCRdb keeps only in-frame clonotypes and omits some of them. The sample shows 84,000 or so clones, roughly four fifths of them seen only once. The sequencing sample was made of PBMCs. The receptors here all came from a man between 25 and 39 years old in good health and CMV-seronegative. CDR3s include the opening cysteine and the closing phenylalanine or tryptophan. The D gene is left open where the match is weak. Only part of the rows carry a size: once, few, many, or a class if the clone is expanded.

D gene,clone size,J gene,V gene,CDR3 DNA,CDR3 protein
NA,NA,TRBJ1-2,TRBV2,TGTGCCAGCAGTGAATCGGGGGGCGAAGGAAACTATGGCTACACCTTC,CASSESGGEGNYGYTF
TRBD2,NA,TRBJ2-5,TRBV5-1,TGCGCCAGCAGCGCCGGACTAGTTGAGGAGACCCAGTACTTC,CASSAGLVEETQYF
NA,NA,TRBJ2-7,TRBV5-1,TGCGCCAGCAGCTTGGGGCTGGACAGATACACCTACGAGCAGTACTTC,CASSLGLDRYTYEQYF
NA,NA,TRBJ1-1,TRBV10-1,TGCGCCAGCAGCCCCCGGAGGGGGGGAATCACTGAAGCTTTCTTT,CASSPRRGGITEAFF
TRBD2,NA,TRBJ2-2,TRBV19,TGTGCCAGTAGTATACGGGGGGTAGACACCGGGGAGCTGTTTTTT,CASSIRGVDTGELFF
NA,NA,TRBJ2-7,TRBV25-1,TGTGCCAGCAGTGAGTCTCTACAGGGTGGGATCTCCTACGAGCAGTACTTC,CASSESLQGGISYEQYF
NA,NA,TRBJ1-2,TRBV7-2,TGTGCCAGCAGCCCGGGGGGGGTTCGTGGCTACACCTTC,CASSPGGVRGYTF
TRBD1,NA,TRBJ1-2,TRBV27,TGTGCCACCGGGACAGCTTATGGCTACACCTTC,CATGTAYGYTF
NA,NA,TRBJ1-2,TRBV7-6,TGTGCCAGCAGCTTAGCTCCGGACAGAATCGAGGTGTTTAGTCTTCACTATGGCTACACCTTC,CASSLAPDRIEVFSLHYGYTF
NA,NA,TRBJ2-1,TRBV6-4,TGTGCCAGCAGCGCCGCGCCAGGGACCTACAATGAGCAGTTCTTC,CASSAAPGTYNEQFF
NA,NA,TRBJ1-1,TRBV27,TGTGCCAGCAGTTCGCCGGGTCGTTCGAACACTGAAGCTTTCTTT,CASSSPGRSNTEAFF
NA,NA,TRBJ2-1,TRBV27,TGTGCCAGCAGCCCTACCCCGGGACTTAACAATGAGCAGTTCTTC,CASSPTPGLNNEQFF
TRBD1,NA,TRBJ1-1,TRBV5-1,TGCGCCAGCAGCAGGACAGGGGCCTACTTCCCGAACACTGAAGCTTTCTTT,CASSRTGAYFPNTEAFF
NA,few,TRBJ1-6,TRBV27,TGTGCCAGCAGTTTATCGTCCTTACCGGGGAGTAATTCACCCCTCCACTTT,CASSLSSLPGSNSPLHF
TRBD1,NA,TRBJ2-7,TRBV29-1,TGCAGCGTTGTATTACAGGGGACGGGTGAGCAGTACTTC,CSVVLQGTGEQYF
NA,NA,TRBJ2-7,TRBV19,TGTGCCAGTAGTATGTCCTTCGGCGAGCAGTACTTC,CASSMSFGEQYF
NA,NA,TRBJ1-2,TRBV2,TGTGCCAGCAGTGACGGGATTGTCTATGGCTACACCTTC,CASSDGIVYGYTF
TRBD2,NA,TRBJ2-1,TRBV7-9,TGTGCCAGCAGCTTACCCCGTCGCGGGGGGAGCTCCTACAATGAGCAGTTCTTC,CASSLPRRGGSSYNEQFF
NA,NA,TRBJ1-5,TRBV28,TGTGCCAGCAGTTTTGGGCAGTATAGCAATCAGCCCCAGCATTTT,CASSFGQYSNQPQHF
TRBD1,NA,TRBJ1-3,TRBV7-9,TGTGCCAGCAGCTCGGGACAGGATCAACTAGTGGGCACCATATATTTT,CASSSGQDQLVGTIYF
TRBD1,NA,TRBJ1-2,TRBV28,TGTGCCAGCAGTTTAATTGACAGGGGGGACGGCTACACCTTC,CASSLIDRGDGYTF
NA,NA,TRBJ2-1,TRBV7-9,TGTGCCAGCAGGTCGGGATTCCATGAGCAGTTCTTC,CASRSGFHEQFF
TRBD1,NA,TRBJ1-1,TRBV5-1,TGCGCCAGCAGCTCGGGACAGGGGACTGAAGCTTTCTTT,CASSSGQGTEAFF
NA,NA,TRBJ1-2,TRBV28,TGTGCCAGCAGTTTCAGGGGTCACGGCTACACCTTC,CASSFRGHGYTF
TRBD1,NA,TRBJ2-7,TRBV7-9,TGTGCCAGCAGCTTATTCGGGACAGGGGCCTACGAGCAGTACTTC,CASSLFGTGAYEQYF
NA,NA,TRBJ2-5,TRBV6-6,TGTGCCAGCAGCCCCCTCGGGAGGGGGCAGGAAGAGACCCAGTACTTC,CASSPLGRGQEETQYF
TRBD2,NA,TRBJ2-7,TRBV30,TGTGCCTGGAGTGTATCGGCTAGCGGAGCTACAGAGCAGTACTTC,CAWSVSASGATEQYF
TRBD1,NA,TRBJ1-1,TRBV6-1,TGTGCCAGCGGGGAAAGGACAGGGCACACTGAAGCTTTCTTT,CASGERTGHTEAFF
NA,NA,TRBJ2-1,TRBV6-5,TGTGCCAGCAGTTACCTGAGCTCCTACAATGAGCAGTTCTTC,CASSYLSSYNEQFF
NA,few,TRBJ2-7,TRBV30,TGTGCCTGGGACGACAGGCCGAGCTCCTACGAGCAGTACTTC,CAWDDRPSSYEQYF
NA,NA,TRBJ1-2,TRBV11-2,TGTGCCAGCAGCTTAGCCCCTGGCGGGGGGCATGGCTACACCTTC,CASSLAPGGGHGYTF
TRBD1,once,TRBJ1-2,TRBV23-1,TGCGCCAGCAGTCAACCCGGGACAGGCCAACCGGTGCCACTGAATAGCTACACCTTC,CASSQPGTGQPVPLNSYTF
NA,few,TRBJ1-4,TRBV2,TGTGCCAGCAGTGCGGTAACTAATGAAAAACTGTTTTTT,CASSAVTNEKLFF
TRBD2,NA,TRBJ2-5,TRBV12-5,TGTGCTAGTGCCCCCCCCAGAGCCGCGGGAGGGCCGTACCAAGAGACCCAGTACTTC,CASAPPRAAGGPYQETQYF
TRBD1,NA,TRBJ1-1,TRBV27,TGTGCCAGCAGATCCTCCGGGACAGGGACTGAAGCTTTCTTT,CASRSSGTGTEAFF
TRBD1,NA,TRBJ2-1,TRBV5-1,TGCGCCAGCAGCTTGGGGGTCCGGCCGGGACAGGGGATCAATGAGCAGTTCTTC,CASSLGVRPGQGINEQFF
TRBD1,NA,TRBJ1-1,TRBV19,TGTGCCAGTAGCCCCCGCACAGGGGTGAACACTGAAGCTTTCTTT,CASSPRTGVNTEAFF
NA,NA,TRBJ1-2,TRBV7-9,TGTGCCAGCAGCCGACTGACAGGAAACTATGGCTACACCTTC,CASSRLTGNYGYTF
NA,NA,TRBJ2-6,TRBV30,TGTGCCTGGAGCCCAGCGGGTGGGGCCAACGTCCTGACTTTC,CAWSPAGGANVLTF
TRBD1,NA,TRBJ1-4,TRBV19,TGTGCCAGTAGTACCGGGACAGCTACTAATGAAAAACTGTTTTTT,CASSTGTATNEKLFF
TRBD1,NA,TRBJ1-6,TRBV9,TGTGCCAGCAGCGTAGAGTCCGGGACAGAGAATTCACCCCTCCACTTT,CASSVESGTENSPLHF
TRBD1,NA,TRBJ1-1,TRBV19,TGTGCCAGTAGTACGACAGGGTTCGTTTATGCTCCGAACACTGAAGCTTTCTTT,CASSTTGFVYAPNTEAFF
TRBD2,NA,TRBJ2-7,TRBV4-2,TGTGCCAGCAGCCAAGAGACTAGCGGGTTCTACGAGCAGTACTTC,CASSQETSGFYEQYF
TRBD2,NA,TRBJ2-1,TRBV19,TGTGCCAGTAGTATAGACTATAGCGGGAAGGGCTCCTACAATGAGCAGTTCTTC,CASSIDYSGKGSYNEQFF
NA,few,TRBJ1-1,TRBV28,TGTGCCAGCAGAACACAGGGCTTGAACATAGCTTTCTTT,CASRTQGLNIAFF
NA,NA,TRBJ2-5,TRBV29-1,TGCAGCGTTGAGGGGAGGGACAGGGAGACCCAGTACTTC,CSVEGRDRETQYF
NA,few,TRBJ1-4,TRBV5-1,TGCGCCAGCAGCGAGGCCGGGACAAGGGAAAAACTGTTTTTT,CASSEAGTREKLFF
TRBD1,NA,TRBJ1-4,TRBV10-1,TGCGCCAGCAGTGAAGGCAGGGGGCCGGCTAATGAAAAACTGTTTTTT,CASSEGRGPANEKLFF
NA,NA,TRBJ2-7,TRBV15,TGTGCCACCAGCAGAGGTGACGGGGGTTCCTACGAGCAGTACTTC,CATSRGDGGSYEQYF
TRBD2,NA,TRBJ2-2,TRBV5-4,TGTGCCAGCAGCATGGGACTAGGAAGCACCGGGGAGCTGTTTTTT,CASSMGLGSTGELFF
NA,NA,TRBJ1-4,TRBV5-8,TGTGCCAGCAGCGCCCCCGGGAAAGATAATGAAAAACTGTTTTTT,CASSAPGKDNEKLFF
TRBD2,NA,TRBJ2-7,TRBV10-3,TGTGCCATCAGTGAAGGGGGAACTAGCGGGATATCATTCTCCTACGAGCAGTACTTC,CAISEGGTSGISFSYEQYF